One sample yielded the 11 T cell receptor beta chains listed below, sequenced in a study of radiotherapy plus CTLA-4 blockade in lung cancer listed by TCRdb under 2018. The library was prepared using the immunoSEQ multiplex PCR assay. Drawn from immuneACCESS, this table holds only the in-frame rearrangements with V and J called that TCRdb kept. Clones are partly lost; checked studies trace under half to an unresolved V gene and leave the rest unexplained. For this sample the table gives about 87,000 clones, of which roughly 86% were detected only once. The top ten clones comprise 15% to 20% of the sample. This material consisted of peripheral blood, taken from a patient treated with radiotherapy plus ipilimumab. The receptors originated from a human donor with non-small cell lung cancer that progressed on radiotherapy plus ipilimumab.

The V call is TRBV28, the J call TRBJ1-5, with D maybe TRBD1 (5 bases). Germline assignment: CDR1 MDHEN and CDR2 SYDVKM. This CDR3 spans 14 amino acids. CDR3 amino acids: CAGAKQYSNQPQHF. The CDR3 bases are TGTGCAGGGGCGAAACAATATAGCAATCAGCCCCAGCATTTT.

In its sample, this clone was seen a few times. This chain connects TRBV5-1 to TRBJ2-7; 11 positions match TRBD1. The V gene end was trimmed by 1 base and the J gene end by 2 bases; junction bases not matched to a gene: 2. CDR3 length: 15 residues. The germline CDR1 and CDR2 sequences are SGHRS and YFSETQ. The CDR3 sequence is CASSLRTGGTYEQYF. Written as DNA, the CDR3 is TGCGCCAGCAGCTTGAGGACAGGGGGCACCTACGAGCAGTACTTC.

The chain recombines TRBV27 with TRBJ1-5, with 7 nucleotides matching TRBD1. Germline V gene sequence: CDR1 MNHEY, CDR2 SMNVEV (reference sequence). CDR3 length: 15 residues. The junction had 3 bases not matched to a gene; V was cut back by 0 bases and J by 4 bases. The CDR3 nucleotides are TGTGCCAGCAGTTTATCCCAGGGGGGGAATCAGCCCCAGCATTTT. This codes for CASSLSQGGNQPQHF.

The CDR3: CAWDWDTTNTEAFF. Here the CDR3 DNA reads TGTGCCTGGGATTGGGACACCACAAACACTGAAGCTTTCTTT. The J gene is TRBJ1-1, the V gene TRBV30, with a tentative D call TRBD1 (6 bases). V lost 5 bases, J lost 2 bases, and 15 bases lay in between. This CDR3 has 14 amino acids. Germline loops: CDR1 GTSNPN, CDR2 SVGIG (reference sequence).

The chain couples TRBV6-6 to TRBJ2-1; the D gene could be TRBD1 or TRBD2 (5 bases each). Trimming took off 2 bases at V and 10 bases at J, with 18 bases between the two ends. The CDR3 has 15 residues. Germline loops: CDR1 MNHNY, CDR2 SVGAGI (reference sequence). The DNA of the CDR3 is TGTGCCAGCAGTTACCTGGCTAGTGGGGGTCGGGAGCAGTTCTTC. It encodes CASSYLASGGREQFF.

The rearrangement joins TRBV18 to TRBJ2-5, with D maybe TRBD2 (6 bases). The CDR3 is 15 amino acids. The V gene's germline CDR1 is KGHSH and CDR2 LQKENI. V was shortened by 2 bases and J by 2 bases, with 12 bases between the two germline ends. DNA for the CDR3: TGTGCCAGCTCACCAGGCGCGGGGAATCAAGAGACCCAGTACTTC. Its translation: CASSPGAGNQETQYF. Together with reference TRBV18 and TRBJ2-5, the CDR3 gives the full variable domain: NAGVMQNPRHLVRRRGQEARLRCSPMKGHSHVYWYRQLPEEGLKFMVYLQKENIIDESGMPKERFSAEFPKEGPSILRIQQVVRGDSAAYFCASSPGAGNQETQYFGPGTRLLVL.

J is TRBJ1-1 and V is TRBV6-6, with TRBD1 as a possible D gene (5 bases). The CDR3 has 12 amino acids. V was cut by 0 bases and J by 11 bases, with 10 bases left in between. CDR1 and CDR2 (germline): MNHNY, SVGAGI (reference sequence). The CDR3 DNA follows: TGTGCCAGCAGTTACTCACAGGAGGGGGCTTTCTTT. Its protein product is CASSYSQEGAFF.

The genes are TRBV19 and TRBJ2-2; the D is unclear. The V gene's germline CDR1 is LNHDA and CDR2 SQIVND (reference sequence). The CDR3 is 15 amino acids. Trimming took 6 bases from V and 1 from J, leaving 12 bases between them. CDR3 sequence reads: CASREIAQNTGELFF. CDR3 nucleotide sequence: TGTGCCAGTAGGGAGATAGCCCAGAACACCGGGGAGCTGTTTTTT.

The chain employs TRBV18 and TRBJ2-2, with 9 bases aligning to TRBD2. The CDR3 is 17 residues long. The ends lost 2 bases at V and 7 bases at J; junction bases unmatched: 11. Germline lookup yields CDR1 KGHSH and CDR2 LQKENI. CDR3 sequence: CASSPSPAGGVVGELFF. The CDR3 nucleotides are TGTGCCAGCTCACCATCGCCAGCGGGAGGCGTTGTCGGGGAGCTGTTTTTT.

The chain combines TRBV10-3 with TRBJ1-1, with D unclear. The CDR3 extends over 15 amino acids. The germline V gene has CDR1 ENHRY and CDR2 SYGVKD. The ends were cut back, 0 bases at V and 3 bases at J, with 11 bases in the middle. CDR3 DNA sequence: TGTGCCATCAGTGAGTCTGGCAATGGGGACACTGAAGCTTTCTTT. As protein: CAISESGNGDTEAFF.

The CDR3 reads CASILRVGDPLSEQYF. For the CDR3, the DNA is TGTGCCAGTATCCTCCGGGTAGGAGACCCCCTGAGCGAGCAGTACTTC. V usage is TRBV19 and J usage is TRBJ2-7; no firm D call. The length of the CDR3 is 16 residues. CDR1 and CDR2 (germline): LNHDA, SQIVND (reference sequence). V was trimmed by 7 bases and J by 6 bases, leaving 25 bases between them.